The following is a T cell receptor beta chain sequence with its context. Some clones are missing from TCRdb's copy, which holds only in-frame ones; the method was immunoSEQ multiplex PCR. This table holds about 44,000 clones, around 87% found once. The data derive from a study of control samples from healthy donors and cancer patients. CDR1 is KGHSH, CDR2 LQKENI, per germline. CDR3 length: 16 residues. The V and J ends lost 0 bases and 0 bases respectively, with 9 bases between them. This TCR was recovered from a woman aged 55-69 years with lung cancer. What was sequenced was PBMCs. The V gene is TRBV18, the J gene TRBJ1-3; D gene unclear. The CDR3 DNA sequence: TGTGCCAGCTCACCACCGATAGGTCTCTCTGGAAACACCATATATTTT. This sequence encodes CASSPPIGLSGNTIYF.